The clone carrying this T cell receptor beta chain was seen a handful of times. This record comes from a study of patients and donors after allogeneic stem cell transplantation. V lost 0 bases and J 6 bases, leaving 10 bases between the germline ends. This CDR3 has 14 residues. The germline gives CDR1 SGHNT, CDR2 YYREEE (reference sequence). Each CDR3 protein is one row after TCRdb ran MiXCR on the RT-PCR reads. The sample carries 150,000 to 200,000 distinct CDR3 sequences, 25% to 35% recorded once. The chain is built from TRBV5-4 and TRBJ2-1; no firm D call. The source material was blood, either unsorted or a sorted T cell fraction (not recorded which). The sequence derives from a human donor who was either an allogeneic HSCT recipient or a stem cell or donor lymphocyte infusion donor (not recorded which). It is not recorded whose cells these are; they may come from a transplant donor. The CDR3 is CASSLDGLPNEQFF. CDR3 coding DNA: TGTGCCAGCAGCTTGGACGGGCTTCCCAATGAGCAGTTCTTC.